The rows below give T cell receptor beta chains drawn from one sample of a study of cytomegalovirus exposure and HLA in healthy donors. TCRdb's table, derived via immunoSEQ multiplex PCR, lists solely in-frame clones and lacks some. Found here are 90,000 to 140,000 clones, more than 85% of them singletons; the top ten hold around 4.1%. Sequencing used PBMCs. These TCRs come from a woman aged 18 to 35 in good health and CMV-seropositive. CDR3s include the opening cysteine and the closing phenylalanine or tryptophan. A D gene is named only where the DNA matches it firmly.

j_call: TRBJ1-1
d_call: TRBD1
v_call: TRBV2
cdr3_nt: TGTGCCAGCAGCCTGCAGGGGGTTGGCGCTGAAGCTTTCTTT
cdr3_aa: CASSLQGVGAEAFF

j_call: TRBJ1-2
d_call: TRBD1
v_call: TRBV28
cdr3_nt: TGTGCCAGCACCTCGCGACGGACAGGGGGCATCTATGGCTACACCTTC
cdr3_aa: CASTSRRTGGIYGYTF

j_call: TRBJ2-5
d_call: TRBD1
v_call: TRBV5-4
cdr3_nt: TGTGCCAGCAGTACCGGGACAGGGAGAGAGACCCAGTACTTC
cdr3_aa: CASSTGTGRETQYF

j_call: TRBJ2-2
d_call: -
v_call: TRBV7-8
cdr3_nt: TGTGCCAGCAGCTTAGCAGGGGTCCCCGGGGAGCTGTTTTTT
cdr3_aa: CASSLAGVPGELFF

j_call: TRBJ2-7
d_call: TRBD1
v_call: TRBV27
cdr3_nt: TGTGCCAGCAGTTTGACAGGGCCGAGCTCCTACGAGCAGTACTTC
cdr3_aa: CASSLTGPSSYEQYF

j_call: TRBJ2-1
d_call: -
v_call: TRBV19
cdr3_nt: TGTGCCAGTAGTATAGATAGAGGCTCCTACAATGAGCAGTTCTTC
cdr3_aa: CASSIDRGSYNEQFF

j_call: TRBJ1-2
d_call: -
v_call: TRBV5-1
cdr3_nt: TGCGCCAGCAGCCAACATGCTAACTATGGCTACACCTTC
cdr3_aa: CASSQHANYGYTF

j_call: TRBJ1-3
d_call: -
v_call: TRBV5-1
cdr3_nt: TGCGCCAGCAGCCAAACGAGTCTCTCTGGAAACACCATATATTTT
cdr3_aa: CASSQTSLSGNTIYF

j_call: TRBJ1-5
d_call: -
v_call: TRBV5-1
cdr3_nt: TGCGCCAGCAGCTTGGATTGGGGGCTAGGGCAGCCCCAGCATTTT
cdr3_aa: CASSLDWGLGQPQHF

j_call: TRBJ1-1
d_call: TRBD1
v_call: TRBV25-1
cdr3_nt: TGTGCCAGCAGTGGTCGACAGGGGAACACTGAAGCTTTCTTT
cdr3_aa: CASSGRQGNTEAFF

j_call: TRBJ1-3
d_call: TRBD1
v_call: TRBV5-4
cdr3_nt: TGTGCCAGCAGCTGGAGAAATGGGACAGCTGGAAACACCATATATTTT
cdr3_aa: CASSWRNGTAGNTIYF

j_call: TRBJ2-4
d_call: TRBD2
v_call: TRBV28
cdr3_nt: TGTGCCAGCAGCCCCGCCGGGACTAGCGGGGGTAGAAACATTCAGTACTTC
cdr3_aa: CASSPAGTSGGRNIQYF

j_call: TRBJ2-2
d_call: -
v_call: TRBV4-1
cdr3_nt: TGCGCCAGCAGCCAAGGACTAGGTGAGACCGGGGAGCTGTTTTTT
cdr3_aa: CASSQGLGETGELFF

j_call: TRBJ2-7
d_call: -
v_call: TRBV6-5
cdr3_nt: TGTGCCAGCAGTAACGTCGGCGGCTCCTACGAGCAGTACTTC
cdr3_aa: CASSNVGGSYEQYF

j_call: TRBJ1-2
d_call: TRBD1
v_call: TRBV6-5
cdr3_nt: TGTGCCAGCAGTTACTCGACAGGGGGCTATGGCTACACCTTC
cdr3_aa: CASSYSTGGYGYTF

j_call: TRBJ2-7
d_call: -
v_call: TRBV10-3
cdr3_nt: TGTGCCATCAGTGACTCCTCCTACGAGCAGTACTTC
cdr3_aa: CAISDSSYEQYF

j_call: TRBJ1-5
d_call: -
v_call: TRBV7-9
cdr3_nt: TGTGCCAGCAGCTTAGTTCAGGGGCCGGTAGCCAATCAGCCCCAGCATTTT
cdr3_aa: CASSLVQGPVANQPQHF

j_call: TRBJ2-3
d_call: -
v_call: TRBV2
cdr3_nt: TGTGCCAGCAGTGTTCTAACAGATACGCAGTATTTT
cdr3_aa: CASSVLTDTQYF